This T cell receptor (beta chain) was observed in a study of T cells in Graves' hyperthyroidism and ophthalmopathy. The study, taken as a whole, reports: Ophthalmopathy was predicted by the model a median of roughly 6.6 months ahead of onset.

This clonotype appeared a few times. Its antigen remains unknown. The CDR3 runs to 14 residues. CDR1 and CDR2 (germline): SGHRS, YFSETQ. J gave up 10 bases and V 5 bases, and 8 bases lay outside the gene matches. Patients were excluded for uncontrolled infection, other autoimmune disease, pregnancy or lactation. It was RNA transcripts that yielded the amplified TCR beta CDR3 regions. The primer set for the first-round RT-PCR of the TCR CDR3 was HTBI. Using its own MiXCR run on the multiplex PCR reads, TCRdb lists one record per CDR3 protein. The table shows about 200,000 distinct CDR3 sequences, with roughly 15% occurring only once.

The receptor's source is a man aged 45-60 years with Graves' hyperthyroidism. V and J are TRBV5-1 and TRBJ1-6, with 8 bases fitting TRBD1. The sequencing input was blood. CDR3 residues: CASSPDRGRSPLHF. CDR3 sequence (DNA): TGCGCCAGCAGTCCCGACAGGGGAAGGTCACCCCTCCACTTT.